These 19 T cell receptor beta chains were sequenced from one sample in a study of early T cells in non-severe SARS-CoV-2 infection. Via MiXCR, TCRdb re-called the 5' RACE reads, giving one row per CDR3 protein. The sample contains tens of thousands of distinct CDR3 sequences, approximately 14% of which appear only once. Sequenced input: whole blood. The source of these receptors is an adult who was a healthcare worker with PCR-confirmed SARS-CoV-2 infection or an uninfected control (not recorded which).

This clonotype has more than one count but fewer than ten. V and J are TRBV7-3 and TRBJ2-6; D gene ambiguous. Per germline, CDR1 SGHTA and CDR2 FQGTGA. The CDR3 contains 17 residues. The V end lost 0 bases, the J end lost 0 bases, and 9 bases lay between the germline ends. CDR3 sequence: CASSLTSSSSGANVLTF. Written as DNA, the CDR3 is TGTGCCAGCAGCTTAACTTCCAGCAGCTCTGGGGCCAACGTCCTGACTTTC.

There are a few counts of this clonotype. V gene TRBV19 combines with J gene TRBJ1-2, with D unresolved. From germline, CDR1 is LNHDA and CDR2 SQIVND (reference sequence). This CDR3 comprises 13 residues. Trimming shortened V by 7 bases and J by 2 bases, and 11 bases separated the two germline ends. The CDR3: CASNLGLNYGYTF. The CDR3 DNA sequence: TGTGCCAGTAACTTAGGCCTGAACTATGGCTACACCTTC.

Only a few counts were recorded for this clonotype. This chain links TRBV2 with TRBJ1-3; D remains unclear. The length of the CDR3 is 12 residues. V was shortened by 3 bases and J by 4 bases, with 4 bases between the two germline ends. The germline gives CDR1 SNHLY, CDR2 FYNNEI. CDR3 amino acids: CASSERGNTIYF. The CDR3 DNA is TGTGCCAGCAGTGAGAGGGGAAACACCATATATTTT.

The gene calls are TRBV18 and TRBJ1-5; 8 nucleotides line up with TRBD1. The CDR3 has 14 amino acids. With 3 bases clipped from V and 5 bases from J, the junction kept 3 bases outside the gene matches. Germline loops: CDR1 KGHSH, CDR2 LQKENI. CDR3 sequence reads: CASSPDRVDQPQHF. The CDR3 DNA reads as TGTGCCAGCTCACCGGACAGGGTGGATCAGCCCCAGCATTTT. The whole variable domain, remainder taken from reference TRBV18 and TRBJ1-5, is NAGVMQNPRHLVRRRGQEARLRCSPMKGHSHVYWYRQLPEEGLKFMVYLQKENIIDESGMPKERFSAEFPKEGPSILRIQQVVRGDSAAYFCASSPDRVDQPQHFGDGTRLSIL.

On this clonotype itself: A much larger clonotype is one base distant, so this may be a read error. The chain joins TRBV6-6 to TRBJ2-3, with TRBD1 as a possible D gene (6 bases). V was trimmed by 8 bases and J by 2 bases, leaving 20 bases between them. Germline V gene data show CDR1 as MNHNY and CDR2 as SVGAGI (reference sequence). There are 16 residues in the CDR3. The CDR3 spells CASCFWDIRTTDTQYF. CDR3 DNA sequence: TGTGCCAGCTGTTTCTGGGACATCCGAACCACAGATACGCAGTATTTT.

Ten or more counts support this clonotype. J is TRBJ1-1 and V is TRBV2; D is ambiguous. Trimming removed 7 bases at V and 0 bases at J, with 6 bases between. Germline V gene data show CDR1 as SNHLY and CDR2 as FYNNEI. The CDR3 consists of 12 residues. The CDR3 sequence is CASTKMNTEAFF. CDR3 coding DNA: TGTGCCAGCACTAAAATGAACACTGAAGCTTTCTTT.

The CDR3 DNA sequence: TGTGCCAGCAGCCCAAACAGGGTTGGCTACACCTTC. Encoded protein: CASSPNRVGYTF. The rearrangement joins TRBV11-2 to TRBJ1-2; D is possibly TRBD1 (6 bases). Deletions cut 5 bases from V and 7 bases from J, with 11 bases between. The germline CDR1 and CDR2 sequences are SGHAT and FQNNGV. The CDR3 contains 12 residues. Based on the CDR3 plus reference TRBV11-2 and TRBJ1-2, the full variable domain is EAGVAQSPRYKIIEKRQSVAFWCNPISGHATLYWYQQILGQGPKLLIQFQNNGVVDDSQLPKDRFSAERLKGVDSTLKIQPAKLEDSAVYLCASSPNRVGYTFGSGTRLTVV.

This chain connects TRBV6-2 or TRBV6-3 to TRBJ2-3; D is possibly TRBD2 (6 bases). This CDR3 has 16 residues. V gave up 4 bases and J gave up 0 bases, with 14 bases separating them. CDR1 MNHEY and CDR2 SVGEGT come from the germline V gene. The DNA of the CDR3 is TGTGCCAGCAGTTTCTCTAAACGGGGGAGCACAGATACGCAGTATTTT. This gives the protein CASSFSKRGSTDTQYF.

This clonotype was found many times. The chain combines TRBV18 with TRBJ2-3; D call uncertain. Trimming removed 6 bases from V and 3 bases from J, with 7 bases in between. CDR1 is KGHSH, CDR2 LQKENI, per germline. This CDR3 is 12 amino acids long. The CDR3 here is CASSPGTDTQYF. The CDR3 nucleotides are TGTGCCAGCTCCCCAGGAACAGATACGCAGTATTTT.

V is TRBV4-1 and J is TRBJ2-1, with TRBD1 as a possible D gene (6 bases). The CDR3 has 13 amino acids. The V and J ends lost 0 bases and 9 bases respectively, with 9 bases between them. Germline CDR1 MGHRA, CDR2 YSYEKL. The CDR3 DNA sequence: TGCGCCAGCAGCCAAGACAGGGGAGCTGAGCAGTTCTTC. Translation gives CASSQDRGAEQFF.

This clonotype was recorded a few times. The chain is built from TRBV11-2 and TRBJ2-3; weak D call: TRBD2 (6 bases). The V end was cut by 5 bases, the J end by 1 base, with 22 bases between. The CDR3 covers 18 residues. CDR1 and CDR2 from the germline V gene are SGHAT and FQNNGV. The DNA for the CDR3 is TGTGCCAGCAGCCGACTCAAAACCGGGGGTTTGGGCACAGATACGCAGTATTTT. This codes for CASSRLKTGGLGTDTQYF.

This clonotype was observed a handful of times. V gene TRBV7-2 combines with J gene TRBJ1-3; D is perhaps TRBD1 (6 bases). The CDR3 sequence is 16 residues long. Per germline, CDR1 SGHTA and CDR2 FQGNSA. Deletions cut 3 bases from V and 0 bases from J, with 12 bases between. CDR3 DNA: TGTGCCAGCAGCTTCGGACAGATTAGCTCTGGAAACACCATATATTTT. It codes for CASSFGQISSGNTIYF.

This clonotype was counted between two and nine times. The chain couples TRBV11-2 to TRBJ2-7; no clear D. The germline gives CDR1 SGHAT, CDR2 FQNNGV. The V gene lost 1 base and the J gene lost 3 bases, with 13 bases spanning the gap. The CDR3 has 15 amino acids. The CDR3 reads CASSLARKRLYEQYV. CDR3 coding DNA: TGTGCCAGCAGCTTAGCGCGAAAGAGGCTCTACGAGCAGTACGTC.

V usage is TRBV29-1 and J usage is TRBJ2-3; 8 nucleotides align to TRBD1. J gave up 5 bases and V 5 bases, and 12 bases lay outside the gene matches. The CDR3 sequence is 15 residues long. Looked up from germline, CDR1 is SQVTM and CDR2 is ANQGSEA. The CDR3 spells CSVSLPDRAKDTQYF. The CDR3 coding sequence is TGCAGCGTTTCTCTCCCGGACAGGGCTAAAGATACGCAGTATTTT.

This clonotype has just a few counts. This sequence joins TRBV19 and TRBJ2-5; D might be TRBD2 (5 bases). V dropped 2 bases and J dropped 5 bases, with 12 bases sitting between them. CDR1 is LNHDA and CDR2 is SQIVND in the germline V gene (reference sequence). The CDR3 totals 14 residues. The CDR3 DNA is TGTGCCAGTAGTATACCGGGGTATATGGAGACCCAGTACTTC. Protein product: CASSIPGYMETQYF.

Of note for this clonotype: The junction departs from germline at one end; a sequencing error may be responsible. This chain connects TRBV24-1 to TRBJ2-2; TRBD1 matches at 8 bases. The CDR3 extends over 15 amino acids. CDR1 is KGHDR and CDR2 is SFDVKD in the germline V gene. CDR3 nucleotides: TGTGCCACCAGTGATCGACAGGGGCCGCCCGGGGACCTGTTTTTT. Its translation: CATSDRQGPPGDLFF.

This clonotype was counted ten times or more. The chain joins TRBV6-6 to TRBJ2-1; D might be TRBD2 (6 bases). Looked up from germline, CDR1 is MNHNY and CDR2 is SVGAGI (reference sequence). The CDR3 runs 14 residues. V lost 2 bases, J lost 10 bases, and 15 bases lay in between. In nucleotides, the CDR3 is TGTGCCAGCAGTTACCAAACTAGCTCTGGAGAGCAGTTCTTC. Translated, it gives CASSYQTSSGEQFF.

The chain's CDR3 is CASSPAIGTYEQYV. The CDR3 DNA reads TGTGCCAGCAGTCCCGCTATAGGAACCTACGAGCAGTACGTC. This rearrangement joins TRBV6-1 to TRBJ2-7; D unresolved. CDR3 length equals 14 residues. Germline V gene lookup returns CDR1 MNHNS and CDR2 SASEGT. The V end lost 5 bases, the J end lost 2 bases, and 13 bases lay between the germline ends.

This clonotype came up many times. J is TRBJ2-3 and V is TRBV7-2; 8 positions match TRBD1. V shed 5 bases and J 3 bases; nucleotides not matched to a gene: 19. The CDR3 has 19 amino acids. Germline CDR1 and CDR2: SGHTA and FQGNSA. The CDR3 here is CASSGGRQGRFVWTDTQYF. The CDR3 DNA is TGTGCCAGCAGCGGGGGAAGACAGGGGAGGTTTGTTTGGACAGATACGCAGTATTTT.